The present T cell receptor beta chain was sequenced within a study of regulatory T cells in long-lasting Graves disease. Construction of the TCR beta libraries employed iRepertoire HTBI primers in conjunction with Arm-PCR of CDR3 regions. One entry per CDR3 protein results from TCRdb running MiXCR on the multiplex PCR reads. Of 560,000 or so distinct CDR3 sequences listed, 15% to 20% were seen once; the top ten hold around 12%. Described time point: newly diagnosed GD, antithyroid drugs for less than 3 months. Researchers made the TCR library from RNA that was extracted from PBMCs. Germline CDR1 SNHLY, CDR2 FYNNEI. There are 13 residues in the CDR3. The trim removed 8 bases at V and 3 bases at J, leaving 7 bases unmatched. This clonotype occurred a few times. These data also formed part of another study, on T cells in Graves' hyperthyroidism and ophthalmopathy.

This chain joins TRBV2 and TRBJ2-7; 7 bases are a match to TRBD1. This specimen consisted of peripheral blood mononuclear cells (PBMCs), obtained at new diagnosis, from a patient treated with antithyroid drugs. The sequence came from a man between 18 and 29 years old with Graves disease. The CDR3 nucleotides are TGTGCCAGCTCCAGGGCAGGGGGCTACGAGCAGTACTTC. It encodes CASSRAGGYEQYF.